This T cell receptor beta chain derives from a study of vaccination and CD4 T cells after COVID-19. As to treatment: roughly 10-day PBMC culture with coronavirus spike peptide pools or control peptides (ViraFEST assay). The germline V gene encodes CDR1 DFQATT and CDR2 SNEGSKA (reference sequence). The CDR3 is 17 residues long. Trimming removed 1 base from V and 0 bases from J, with 16 bases in between. Cultured CD4+ T-cell DNA underwent Oncomine TCR Beta short-read sequencing. TCRdb itself ran the PCR reads through MiXCR, one entry per CDR3 protein. This sample has approximately 17,000 distinct CDR3 sequences, with about 40% found just once. This clonotype was counted between two and nine times. Its target is not known.

The receptor was derived from a human donor who had recovered from COVID-19. Sequencing used CD4+ T cells from blood, cultured in vitro. The rearrangement links TRBV20-1 to TRBJ1-5; no reliable D call. CDR3 sequence: CSARGRQFQYSNQPQHF. CDR3 coding DNA: TGCAGTGCTAGAGGCCGTCAGTTCCAGTATAGCAATCAGCCCCAGCATTTT.